Listed below are T cell receptor beta chains from one sample, sequenced in a study of blood T cell repertoires in COVID-19. The protocol was immunoSEQ multiplex PCR, while the TCRdb copy is restricted to in-frame clones and leaves out a portion. The sample lists 200,000 to 300,000 clones; around 88% were seen once. Sequenced material: PBMCs or T cells enriched from blood (not recorded which). These receptors were taken from a woman aged 35 to 49 with acute COVID-19. The conserved cysteine and the conserved F or W are not part of the CDR3 here. The order of the fields is V gene, J gene, CDR3 protein.

TRBV9	TRBJ1-3	ASSVGGTGNTIY
TRBV24-1	TRBJ2-5	ATQTSGAVKTQY
TRBV14	TRBJ1-1	ASRDQGNTEAF
TRBV27	TRBJ2-2	ASSLPRKFYQGAWAGELF
TRBV9	TRBJ2-2	ASSVSHKAGNTGELF
TRBV5-1	TRBJ1-1	ASSGGTGNTEAF
TRBV5-6	TRBJ2-3	ASSLEGWEADTQY
TRBV5-1	TRBJ1-1	ASSLVARNTEAF
TRBV24-1	TRBJ1-2	ATSETGYGYT
TRBV2	TRBJ2-3	ASSVTSGGPDTQY
TRBV18	TRBJ1-1	ASSPDSNTEAF
TRBV11-3	TRBJ2-1	ASRETVSSYNEQF
TRBV9	TRBJ2-1	ASSVLLGSYNEQF
TRBV28	TRBJ1-2	ASSLGGGFHGYT
TRBV5-1	TRBJ1-1	ASSPTRTVNTEAF
TRBV7-9	TRBJ1-5	ASSSQGGNQPQH
TRBV28	TRBJ1-4	ASSSDRGGEKLF
TRBV5-6	TRBJ2-3	ASSRKREDGDTQY
TRBV24-1	TRBJ1-2	ATSDGGLNYGYT
TRBV28	TRBJ2-5	ASSPTGTGAQETQY
TRBV10-3	TRBJ2-1	AISDSGSGKSNEQF
TRBV6-5	TRBJ1-1	ASRHRQGLNTEAF
TRBV28	TRBJ1-5	ASSPLGQVSNQPQH
TRBV28	TRBJ1-1	ASTQEGDRGEAF
TRBV12-3/TRBV12-4	TRBJ1-2	ASSSDSMRGYT
TRBV16	TRBJ2-1	ASSPIKRISYNEQF
TRBV14	TRBJ2-5	ASSQAQNARTQY
TRBV9	TRBJ1-2	ASSPLGGQTYGYT
TRBV6-5	TRBJ2-1	ASSLLAGPYNEQF
TRBV9	TRBJ2-1	ASSVGTSRANEQF
TRBV28	TRBJ1-2	ASSLSRTGYGYT
TRBV10-1	TRBJ2-1	ASSVTSGRNEQF
TRBV2	TRBJ2-1	ASSSKRESNEQF